This is a list of T cell receptor beta chains from one sample in a study of shared clonotypes between healthy human individuals. Here immunoSEQ multiplex PCR was the method, and the copy in TCRdb shows in-frame clones only, minus some. This sample has around 430,000 clones, with roughly 77% found just once. The sequencing sample was made of PBMCs. The receptors originated from a woman in her thirties or forties in good health. Some clones in this sample may be carry-over from other donors' samples. The CDR3 runs from the conserved cysteine through the conserved F or W. Each record gives: J gene, V gene, CDR3 protein.

j_gene: TRBJ2-1; v_gene: TRBV4-2; CDR3aa: CASSQDLGFHNEQFF
j_gene: TRBJ2-3; v_gene: TRBV10-1; CDR3aa: CASSEGRRGGTDTQYF
j_gene: NA; v_gene: TRBV5-1; CDR3aa: CASSLRDASYEQYF
j_gene: TRBJ1-1; v_gene: TRBV5-1; CDR3aa: CASSLALTGKTEAFF
j_gene: TRBJ2-1; v_gene: TRBV7-7; CDR3aa: CASSPGTAGNEQFF
j_gene: TRBJ2-1; v_gene: TRBV6-6; CDR3aa: CASSSLAGGDNEQFF
j_gene: TRBJ1-2; v_gene: TRBV19; CDR3aa: CASSGRAQANYGYTF
j_gene: TRBJ2-7; v_gene: TRBV5-1; CDR3aa: CASSLSPNPSYEQYF
j_gene: TRBJ2-1; v_gene: TRBV7-3; CDR3aa: CASSFWPPRDSNYNEQFF
j_gene: TRBJ2-1; v_gene: TRBV10-2; CDR3aa: CASTQPSYNEQFF
j_gene: TRBJ2-1; v_gene: TRBV7-2; CDR3aa: CASSFFTSPRNEQFF
j_gene: TRBJ2-5; v_gene: TRBV27; CDR3aa: CASSRTYFLETQYF
j_gene: TRBJ2-1; v_gene: TRBV5-1; CDR3aa: CASSLVEGAYEQFF
j_gene: TRBJ1-4; v_gene: TRBV27; CDR3aa: CASSAKGSHEKLFF
j_gene: TRBJ2-7; v_gene: TRBV19; CDR3aa: CASSTSGRPSYEQYF
j_gene: TRBJ2-3; v_gene: TRBV29-1; CDR3aa: CSVALARTSTDTQYF
j_gene: TRBJ2-5; v_gene: TRBV5-1; CDR3aa: CASSLFGREETQYF
j_gene: TRBJ1-1; v_gene: TRBV27; CDR3aa: CASSRGQGAVLQAEAFF
j_gene: TRBJ1-1; v_gene: TRBV6-1; CDR3aa: CASRTFSQRTEAFF
j_gene: TRBJ1-1; v_gene: TRBV2; CDR3aa: CASSVYRVNTEAFF
j_gene: TRBJ2-3; v_gene: TRBV6-1; CDR3aa: CASSERVGLGGSNTDTQYF
j_gene: TRBJ2-5; v_gene: TRBV30; CDR3aa: CARTAGGVETQYF
j_gene: TRBJ1-1; v_gene: TRBV18; CDR3aa: CASSLAPQRPEAFF
j_gene: TRBJ2-2; v_gene: TRBV21-1; CDR3aa: CASSKGGGLADQRGELFF
j_gene: TRBJ2-7; v_gene: TRBV19; CDR3aa: CASSPSRDWNEQYF